This T cell receptor (beta chain) derives from a study of cytomegalovirus exposure and HLA in healthy donors. This clone has only a few counts. Germline lookup yields CDR1 MNHEY and CDR2 SVGAGI. V was pared by 4 bases and J by 8 bases, with 7 bases of the junction left unmatched. The CDR3 length is 16 residues. Primers included in the PCR were 60 Vbeta and 13 Jbeta primers. Generated by immunoSEQ multiplex PCR, the TCRdb table keeps only in-frame clones and is missing some. The sample comprises some 150,000 clones, roughly 80% of which are singletons, and 6.7% rests with the top ten. The sample taken for sequencing was PBMCs. This receptor was taken from a woman in her thirties or forties in good health and CMV-seropositive. The chain recombines TRBV6-5 with TRBJ2-1; 14 nucleotides align to TRBD2. As DNA, the CDR3 is TGTGCCAGCAGTTTAAGACTAGCGGGGGGGCTGGATGAGCAGTTCTTC. This translates into CASSLRLAGGLDEQFF.